This T cell receptor beta chain originates from a study of monozygotic twins with cystic fibrosis. Study outcomes and limitations: In this small cohort, shared CDR3 numbers showed no association with age, concordance or disease severity. Clonality was generally low (median roughly 0.01), higher in the most severe patients.

Details on this clone: Its target is unknown.

Only in-frame clones appear in the TCRdb table, and some are missing; sequencing was by immunoSEQ multiplex PCR. The repertoire includes tens of thousands of clones, around 87% of them detected once, and approximately 1.3% sits in the top ten. The ends were cut back, 4 bases at V and 2 bases at J, with 12 bases in the middle. The germline gives CDR1 SGDLS, CDR2 YYNGEE. The CDR3 runs to 14 residues. The source material was blood. This receptor was taken from a woman in her 30s with cystic fibrosis. V and J are TRBV9 and TRBJ2-5, with TRBD2 as a possible D gene (5 bases). CDR3 protein: CASSPDPGQETQYF. Here the CDR3 DNA reads TGTGCCAGCAGCCCCGACCCGGGGCAAGAGACCCAGTACTTC.